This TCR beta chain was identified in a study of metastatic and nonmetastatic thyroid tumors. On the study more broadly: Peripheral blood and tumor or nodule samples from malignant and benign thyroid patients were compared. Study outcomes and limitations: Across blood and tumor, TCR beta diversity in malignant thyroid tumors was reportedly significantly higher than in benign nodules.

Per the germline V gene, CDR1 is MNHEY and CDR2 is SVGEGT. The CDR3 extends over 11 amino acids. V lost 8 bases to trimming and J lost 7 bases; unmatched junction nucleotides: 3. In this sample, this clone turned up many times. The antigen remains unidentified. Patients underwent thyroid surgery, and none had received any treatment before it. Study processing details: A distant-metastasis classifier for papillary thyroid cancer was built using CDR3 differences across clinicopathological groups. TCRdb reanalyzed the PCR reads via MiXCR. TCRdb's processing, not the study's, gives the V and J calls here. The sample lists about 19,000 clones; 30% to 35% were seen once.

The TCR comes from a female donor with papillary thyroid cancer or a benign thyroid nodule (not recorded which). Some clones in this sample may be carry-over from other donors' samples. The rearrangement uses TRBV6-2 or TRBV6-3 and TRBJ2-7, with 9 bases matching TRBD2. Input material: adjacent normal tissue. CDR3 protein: CASYSGSEQYF. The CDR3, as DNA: TGTGCCAGCTATAGCGGGAGTGAGCAGTACTTC.